The entry below describes one T cell receptor (beta chain). Antigen specificity is unknown. Trimming took 5 bases from V and 6 from J, leaving 13 bases between them. CDR3 length: 13 amino acids. CDR1 and CDR2 (germline): SGHVS, FNYEAQ. The record originates from a study of T cell repertoires in cytomegalovirus infection. MiXCR, run by TCRdb on the reads, gives a single entry per CDR3 protein. The repertoire holds 62,000 or so distinct CDR3 sequences, around 20% seen once, with 65% to 85% in the top ten. The specimen was CD8+ T cells from cultured PBMCs, collected from culture after CMV antigen stimulation. This receptor was identified in a human donor in good health (CMV status not recorded). Some clones in this sample may be carry-over from other donors' samples. V gene TRBV7-6 combines with J gene TRBJ1-1; unclear D gene. The CDR3 protein is CASSVWGRPEAFF. In nucleotides, the CDR3 is TGTGCCAGCAGCGTTTGGGGAAGGCCTGAAGCTTTCTTT.